Shown below are 25 T cell receptor beta chains from a single sample sequenced in a study of neoadjuvant nivolumab and ipilimumab in lung cancer. The protocol was immunoSEQ multiplex PCR, while the TCRdb copy is restricted to in-frame clones and leaves out a portion. The sample includes around 30,000 clones, 83% seen only once; the top ten take around 5.1%. The material was tumor tissue, obtained after neoadjuvant nivolumab, alone or with ipilimumab, at or shortly before surgery. The receptor set was obtained from an adult with non-small cell lung cancer.

The chain uses TRBV5-4 and TRBJ2-2; D not resolved. The CDR3 contains 12 residues. Germline V gene lookup returns CDR1 SGHNT and CDR2 YYREEE (reference sequence). V was cut by 3 bases and J by 3 bases, with 3 bases left in between. The CDR3 protein is CASSSYTGELFF. CDR3 DNA sequence: TGTGCCAGCAGCTCCTACACCGGGGAGCTGTTTTTT. The full variable domain, its missing parts supplied by reference TRBV5-4 and TRBJ2-2, is ETGVTQSPTHLIKTRGQQVTLRCSSQSGHNTVSWYQQALGQGPQFIFQYYREEENGRGNFPPRFSGLQFPNYSSELNVNALELDDSALYLCASSSYTGELFFGEGSRLTVL.

Only a few counts were recorded for this clone. The gene calls are TRBV6-5 and TRBJ1-2; 7 nucleotides match TRBD1. The CDR3 extends over 14 amino acids. Germline CDR1 MNHEY, CDR2 SVGAGI. Trimming removed 8 bases from V and 8 bases from J; junction bases left unmatched: 14. The CDR3: CASRDRRGQDGYTF. The CDR3 coding sequence is TGTGCCAGCCGAGATCGGAGGGGGCAGGACGGCTACACCTTC.

The gene calls are TRBV6-6 and TRBJ2-5; D remains ambiguous. Germline CDR1 MNHNY, CDR2 SVGAGI (reference sequence). V was pared by 1 base and J by 3 bases, with 6 bases between. CDR3 length: 13 residues. CDR3 DNA: TGTGCCAGCAGTTACTATGGGGAAGAGACCCAGTACTTC. Protein product: CASSYYGEETQYF.

The rearrangement uses TRBV7-2 and TRBJ1-2; D not resolved. The ends were cut back, 2 bases at V and 3 bases at J, with 13 bases in the middle. Per the germline V gene, CDR1 is SGHTA and CDR2 is FQGNSA. This CDR3 contains 15 residues. The CDR3 region is CASSLRERRYYGYTF. In DNA, the CDR3 is TGTGCCAGCAGCTTAAGGGAGAGAAGGTACTATGGCTACACCTTC.

The chain joins TRBV5-6 to TRBJ1-2, with 9 positions matching TRBD1. Germline V lookup: CDR1 SGHDT, CDR2 YYEEEE. V trimming: 9 bases; J trimming: 3 bases; junction bases outside the gene matches: 9. The CDR3 is 14 residues long. In DNA, the CDR3 is TGTGCCACCCATGGGGACAGGGCCGACTATGGCTACACCTTC. This gives the protein CATHGDRADYGYTF.

The gene calls are TRBV5-4 and TRBJ1-6; D not resolved. This CDR3 is built from 15 residues. Germline CDR1 SGHNT, CDR2 YYREEE (reference sequence). V was trimmed by 0 bases and J by 5 bases, leaving 9 bases between them. Here the CDR3 DNA reads TGTGCCAGCAGCTTGGGCCGAGGTAATAATTCACCCCTCCACTTT. It encodes CASSLGRGNNSPLHF.

CDR3 in amino acids: CASSELRLQAFF. The CDR3, as DNA: TGTGCCAGCAGTGAACTTCGGCTCCAGGCTTTCTTT. V usage is TRBV6-1 and J usage is TRBJ1-1; D gene uncertain. The CDR3 length is 12 residues. Trimming removed 2 bases from V and 11 bases from J, with 12 bases in between. Germline CDR1 and CDR2: MNHNS and SASEGT.

Only one count was recorded for this clone. The chain carries TRBV7-8 and TRBJ1-3, with D uncertain. Trimming removed 6 bases from V and 0 bases from J, with 15 bases in between. CDR1 is SGHVS, CDR2 FQNEAQ, per germline. CDR3 length: 16 residues. CDR3 sequence: CASRGVQDLSGNTIYF. In DNA, the CDR3 is TGTGCCAGCAGGGGAGTACAAGATCTCTCTGGAAACACCATATATTTT. The variable domain in full, with the rest retrieved from reference TRBV7-8 and TRBJ1-3, is GAGVSQSPRYKVAKRGQDVALRCDPISGHVSLFWYQQALGQGPEFLTYFQNEAQLDKSGLPSDRFFAERPEGSVSTLKIQRTQQEDSAVYLCASRGVQDLSGNTIYFGEGSWLTVV.

This clone was observed a handful of times. The chain joins TRBV11-2 to TRBJ2-2; 7 nucleotides align to TRBD2. Germline lookup yields CDR1 SGHAT and CDR2 FQNNGV. J lost 6 bases, V lost 2 bases, and 3 bases had no gene match. This CDR3 is built from 14 residues. This CDR3 reads CASSLRRGAGELFF. The CDR3 region has the DNA TGTGCCAGCAGCTTACGACGGGGGGCCGGGGAGCTGTTTTTT.

In its sample, this clone was seen once. V and J are TRBV14 and TRBJ1-1; the D gene is possibly TRBD1 (5 bases). Germline lookup yields CDR1 SGHDN and CDR2 FVKESK. The CDR3 length is 15 residues. Deletions cut 4 bases from V and 2 bases from J, with 14 bases between. The CDR3: CASSPWAGTNTEAFF. The CDR3 DNA is TGTGCCAGCAGCCCATGGGCAGGGACTAACACTGAAGCTTTCTTT.

The genes are TRBV18 and TRBJ2-2, with 8 nucleotides matching TRBD2. The CDR3 is 16 amino acids. Germline lookup yields CDR1 KGHSH and CDR2 LQKENI. Trimming at V came to 5 bases and at J to 3 bases, leaving 8 bases not matched to a gene. CDR3 DNA sequence: TGTGCCAGCTCATTAACTAGCGGTCCTTACACCGGGGAGCTGTTTTTT. Translating gives CASSLTSGPYTGELFF.

The rearrangement joins TRBV7-2 to TRBJ2-3; D is unresolved. The CDR3 totals 14 residues. Trimming removed 5 bases at V and 0 bases at J, with 9 bases between. Germline assignment: CDR1 SGHTA and CDR2 FQGNSA. CDR3 nucleotides: TGTGCCAGCAGCCCAATTACCAGCACAGATACGCAGTATTTT. Its protein product is CASSPITSTDTQYF.

This clone has more than one count but fewer than ten. The chain carries TRBV7-2 and TRBJ1-5; 7 bases fit TRBD1. Trimming removed 5 bases from V and 4 bases from J; junction bases left unmatched: 5. The length of the CDR3 is 14 residues. From germline, CDR1 is SGHTA and CDR2 FQGNSA. The CDR3 spells CASSPQGGNQPQHF. In DNA, the CDR3 is TGTGCCAGCAGCCCCCAGGGGGGGAATCAGCCCCAGCATTTT. Together with reference TRBV7-2 and TRBJ1-5, the CDR3 gives the full variable domain: GAGVSQSPSNKVTEKGKDVELRCDPISGHTALYWYRQSLGQGLEFLIYFQGNSAPDKSGLPSDRFSAERTGGSVSTLTIQRTQQEDSAVYLCASSPQGGNQPQHFGDGTRLSIL.

The rearrangement joins TRBV29-1 to TRBJ2-7, with 9 nucleotides matching TRBD1. The germline gives CDR1 SQVTM, CDR2 ANQGSEA. V trimming: 4 bases; J trimming: 3 bases; junction bases outside the gene matches: 4. This CDR3 is built from 13 residues. As DNA, the CDR3 is TGCAGCGTTGGACAGGGGGTTTTCTACGAGCAGTACTTC. This sequence encodes CSVGQGVFYEQYF.

V and J are TRBV6-5 and TRBJ1-2; no definite D call. The CDR3 sequence is 15 residues long. Trimming took off 4 bases at V and 0 bases at J, with 12 bases between the two ends. Germline V gene sequence: CDR1 MNHEY, CDR2 SVGAGI. The CDR3 DNA reads as TGTGCCAGCAGTTTGCAACCAACAGCTAACTATGGCTACACCTTC. It translates to CASSLQPTANYGYTF.

This clone was detected only a few times. Other nucleotide sequences from this sample produce the same CDR3. The rearrangement links TRBV5-1 to TRBJ2-3, with a possible D match to TRBD2 (6 bases). The CDR3 is 15 amino acids. The V end lost 0 bases, the J end lost 0 bases, and 8 bases lay between the germline ends. Germline-derived CDR1 and CDR2 are SGHRS and YFSETQ. In DNA form, the CDR3 reads TGCGCCAGCAGCTTGGAAGGGAGGAGCACAGATACGCAGTATTTT. Its protein product is CASSLEGRSTDTQYF.

The chain couples TRBV6-1 to TRBJ2-5, with 11 bases aligning to TRBD1. The germline gives CDR1 MNHNS, CDR2 SASEGT. CDR3 length equals 16 residues. Trimming at V came to 4 bases and at J to 4 bases, leaving 8 bases not matched to a gene. CDR3 loop: CASSATGQGAGETQYF. The DNA of the CDR3 is TGTGCCAGCAGTGCTACCGGACAGGGGGCGGGAGAGACCCAGTACTTC.

The chain links TRBV5-8 to TRBJ1-5; D not certain. Germline V gene lookup returns CDR1 SGHTS and CDR2 YDEGEE. The CDR3 extends over 14 amino acids. The V end was cut by 2 bases, the J end by 5 bases, with 11 bases between. The CDR3 loop reads CASSFLGFDQPQHF. The CDR3 nucleotides read TGTGCCAGCAGCTTCCTAGGGTTCGATCAGCCCCAGCATTTT.

The V gene is TRBV7-8, the J gene TRBJ2-1; 16 nucleotides match TRBD2. The J segment lost 9 bases and the V segment lost 8 bases, leaving 10 bases of the junction unmatched. This CDR3 comprises 16 residues. Germline-derived CDR1 and CDR2 are SGHVS and FQNEAQ. The CDR3 DNA reads as TGTGCCAGCGGGACTAGCGGGGGGGTCCCCAGGGGTGAGCAGTTCTTC. It is translated as CASGTSGGVPRGEQFF.

The CDR3 spells CASSDSASDTGELFF. The CDR3 nucleotides read TGTGCCAGCAGTGACTCGGCCAGCGACACCGGGGAGCTGTTTTTT. The chain uses TRBV6-4 and TRBJ2-2; D unresolved. Trimming shortened V by 0 bases and J by 3 bases, and 8 bases separated the two germline ends. The CDR3 length is 15 residues. The germline gives CDR1 MRHNA, CDR2 SNTAGT.

The V and J genes are TRBV7-2 and TRBJ2-2, with D unresolved. The germline V gene encodes CDR1 SGHTA and CDR2 FQGNSA. There are 14 residues in the CDR3. Trimming removed 2 bases from V and 4 bases from J, with 8 bases in between. The CDR3 coding sequence is TGTGCCAGCAGCTTAATAGGTCGCACCGGGGAGCTGTTTTTT. This gives the protein CASSLIGRTGELFF.

The rearrangement links TRBV7-2 to TRBJ2-1, with unresolved D. V lost 2 bases and J lost 6, with 8 bases in between. Germline V lookup: CDR1 SGHTA, CDR2 FQGNSA. The CDR3 sequence is 13 residues long. The DNA for the CDR3 is TGTGCCAGCAGCTTAAGCTTACTCAATGAGCAGTTCTTC. Its translation is CASSLSLLNEQFF.

This chain joins TRBV6-5 and TRBJ2-6; a possible D gene is TRBD1 (6 bases). CDR3 length: 13 amino acids. Trimming removed 7 bases from V and 6 bases from J, with 10 bases in between. Germline CDR1 MNHEY, CDR2 SVGAGI. The CDR3 DNA is TGTGCCAGCACAGGGGTGAAGGCCAACGTCCTGACTTTC. Its protein is CASTGVKANVLTF.

The V call is TRBV7-2, the J call TRBJ2-1, with 9 bases lining up with TRBD1. CDR1 SGHTA and CDR2 FQGNSA come from the germline V gene. J lost 12 bases, V lost 5 bases, and 2 bases had no gene match. The CDR3 is 11 amino acids. Written as DNA, the CDR3 is TGTGCCAGCAGCAAACAGGGGGCGCAGTTCTTC. Translating gives CASSKQGAQFF.

This clone appeared once. CDR3 sequence: CSVGSPRGGTEAFF. The CDR3 coding sequence is TGCAGCGTTGGATCCCCGCGGGGAGGTACTGAAGCTTTCTTT. V is TRBV29-1 and J is TRBJ1-1; no reliable D call. Germline V gene lookup returns CDR1 SQVTM and CDR2 ANQGSEA. V lost 4 bases to trimming and J lost 5 bases, with 17 bases between them. This CDR3 is 14 amino acids long.